The present T cell receptor (beta chain) was sequenced within a study of blood T cells in healthy people across ages. General study findings and limits: Long-lived and aged donors differed, with more naive CD4+ cells and higher diversity in the long-lived.

A second PCR, run for about 7 to 11 cycles, used a sample-barcoded 5' primer plus a J-beta primer mix. TCRdb analysed the 5' RACE reads with MiXCR anew, one entry per CDR3 protein. The profile covers about 1.6 million distinct CDR3 sequences, with roughly 32% appearing a single time and roughly 10% taken by the ten largest. There were healthy Caucasian individuals from Russia, aged about 6 to 100, serving as donors. Notes on this clonotype: What it binds is not known.

V lost 8 bases and J lost 0, with 20 bases in between. The CDR3 sequence is 16 residues long. Germline CDR1 is MNHNS and CDR2 is SASEGT. The V call is TRBV6-1, the J call TRBJ2-7; maybe TRBD1 (6 bases). The source of this sequence is a woman aged 25 to 39 in good health. Material for sequencing was blood. The CDR3 DNA reads TGTGCCAGCCTCGTGAGTCCGGACAGCCCCTCCTACGAGCAGTACTTC. Its protein product is CASLVSPDSPSYEQYF.